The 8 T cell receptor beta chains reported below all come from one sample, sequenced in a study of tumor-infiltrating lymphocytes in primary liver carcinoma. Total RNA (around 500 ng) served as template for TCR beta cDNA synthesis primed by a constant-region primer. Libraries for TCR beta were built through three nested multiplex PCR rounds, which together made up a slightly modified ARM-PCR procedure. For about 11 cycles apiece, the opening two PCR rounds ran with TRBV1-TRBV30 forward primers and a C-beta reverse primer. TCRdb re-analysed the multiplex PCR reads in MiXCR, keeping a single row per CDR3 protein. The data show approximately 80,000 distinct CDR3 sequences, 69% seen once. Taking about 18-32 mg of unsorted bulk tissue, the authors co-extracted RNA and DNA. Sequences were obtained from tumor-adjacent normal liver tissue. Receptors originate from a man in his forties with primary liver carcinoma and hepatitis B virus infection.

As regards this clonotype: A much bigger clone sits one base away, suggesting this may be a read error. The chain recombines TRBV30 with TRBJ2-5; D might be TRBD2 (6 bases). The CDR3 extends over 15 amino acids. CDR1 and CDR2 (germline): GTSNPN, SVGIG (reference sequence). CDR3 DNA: TGTGTCTGGAGTGCCTTTGCGGGATTCCAAGAGACCCAGTACTTC. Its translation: CVWSAFAGFQETQYF. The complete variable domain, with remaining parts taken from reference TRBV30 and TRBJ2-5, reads SQTIHQWPATLVQPVGSPLSLECTVEGTSNPNLYWYRQAAGRGLQLLFYSVGIGQISSEVPQNLSASRPQDRQFILSSKKLLLSDSGFYLCVWSAFAGFQETQYFGPGTRLLVL.

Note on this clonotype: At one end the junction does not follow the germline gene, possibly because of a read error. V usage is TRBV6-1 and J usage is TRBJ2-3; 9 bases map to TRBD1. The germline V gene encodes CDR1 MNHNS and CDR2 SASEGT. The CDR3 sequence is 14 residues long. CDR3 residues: CASSKGQGTGTQYF. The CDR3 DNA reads TGTGCCAGCAGTAAGGGACAGGGCACAGGTACGCAGTATTTT.

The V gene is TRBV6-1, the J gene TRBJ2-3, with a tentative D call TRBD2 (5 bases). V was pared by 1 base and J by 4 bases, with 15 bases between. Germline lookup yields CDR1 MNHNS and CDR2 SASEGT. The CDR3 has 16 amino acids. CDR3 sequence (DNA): TGTGCCAGCAGTGAAGTAGAGGGTCATGGCCCAGATACGCAGTATTTT. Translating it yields CASSEVEGHGPDTQYF.

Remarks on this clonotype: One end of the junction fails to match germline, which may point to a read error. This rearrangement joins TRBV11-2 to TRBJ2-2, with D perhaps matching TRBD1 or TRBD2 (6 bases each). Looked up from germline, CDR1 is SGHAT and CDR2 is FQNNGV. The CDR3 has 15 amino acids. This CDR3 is CASSHVQGRTGELFF. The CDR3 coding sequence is TGTGCCAGCAGCCATGTCCAGGGGAGGACCGGGGAACTGTTTTTT.

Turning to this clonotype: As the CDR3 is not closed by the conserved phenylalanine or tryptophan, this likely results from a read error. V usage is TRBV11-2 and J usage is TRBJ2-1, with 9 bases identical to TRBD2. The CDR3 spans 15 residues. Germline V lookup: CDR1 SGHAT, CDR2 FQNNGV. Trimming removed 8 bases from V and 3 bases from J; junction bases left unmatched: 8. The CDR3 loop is CASGPGTSNYNEQFV. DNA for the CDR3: TGTGCCAGCGGCCCCGGGACTAGCAACTACAATGAGCAGTTCGTA.

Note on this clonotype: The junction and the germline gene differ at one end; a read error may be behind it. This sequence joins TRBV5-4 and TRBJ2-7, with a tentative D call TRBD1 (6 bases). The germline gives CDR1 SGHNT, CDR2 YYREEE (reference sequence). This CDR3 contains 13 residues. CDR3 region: CARSLQGFYEQYF. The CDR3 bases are TGTGCCAGAAGCTTACAGGGTTTCTACGAGCAGTACTTC.

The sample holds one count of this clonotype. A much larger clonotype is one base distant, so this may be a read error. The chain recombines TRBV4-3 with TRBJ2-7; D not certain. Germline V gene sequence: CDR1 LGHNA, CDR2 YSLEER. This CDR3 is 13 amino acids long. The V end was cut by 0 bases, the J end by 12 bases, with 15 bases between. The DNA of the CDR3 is TGCGCCAGCAGCCAAGATCTGCCCTACGGGCTGTACTTC. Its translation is CASSQDLPYGLYF.

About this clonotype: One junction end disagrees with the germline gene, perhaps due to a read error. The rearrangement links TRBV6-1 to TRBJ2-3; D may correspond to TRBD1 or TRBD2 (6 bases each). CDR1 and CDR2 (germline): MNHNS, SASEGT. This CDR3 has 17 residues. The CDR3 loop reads CASRGGKAGASTVTLYF. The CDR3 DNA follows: TGTGCCAGCAGAGGGGGGAAGGCGGGCGCTAGCACAGTTACGCTGTATTTT.